The T cell receptor (beta chain) described here comes from a study of metastatic and nonmetastatic thyroid tumors. Across the whole study: Malignant thyroid and benign thyroid patients provided blood and tumor or nodule tissue whose repertoires were compared.

V was clipped by 5 bases and J by 3 bases; unmatched bases: 9. Germline assignment: CDR1 MNHEY and CDR2 SMNVEV (reference sequence). The CDR3 loop spans 16 amino acids. No treatment of any kind had been given to any patient before thyroid surgery. By its share, this clone is medium-sized (0.01 to 0.1%). Per the authors' pipeline: A papillary thyroid cancer distant-metastasis classifier was built from CDR3 differences across clinicopathological groups. TCRdb reassembled clones from the PCR reads with MiXCR. The V and J calls were not made by the authors but by TCRdb's processing. The table includes tens of thousands of clones, roughly 20% detected once.

V usage is TRBV27 and J usage is TRBJ2-7; TRBD2 matches at 11 bases. This TCR was sampled from a female donor with papillary thyroid cancer or a benign thyroid nodule (not recorded which). Some clones in this sample may be carry-over from other donors' samples. The sequenced sample consisted of blood. The CDR3 is CASSPPGLAGHYEQYF. Written as DNA, the CDR3 is TGTGCCAGCAGTCCTCCAGGACTAGCGGGCCACTACGAGCAGTACTTC.